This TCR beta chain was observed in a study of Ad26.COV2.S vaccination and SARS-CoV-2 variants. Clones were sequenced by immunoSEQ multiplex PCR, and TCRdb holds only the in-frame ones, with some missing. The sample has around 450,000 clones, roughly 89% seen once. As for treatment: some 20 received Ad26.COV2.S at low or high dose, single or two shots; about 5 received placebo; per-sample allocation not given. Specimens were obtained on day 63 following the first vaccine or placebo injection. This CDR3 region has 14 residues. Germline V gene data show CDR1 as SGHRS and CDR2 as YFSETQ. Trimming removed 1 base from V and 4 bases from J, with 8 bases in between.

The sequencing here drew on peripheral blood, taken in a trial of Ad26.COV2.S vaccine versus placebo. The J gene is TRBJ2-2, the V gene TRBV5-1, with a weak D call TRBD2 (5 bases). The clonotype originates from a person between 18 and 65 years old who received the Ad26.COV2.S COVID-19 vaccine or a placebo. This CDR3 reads CASSLPAGTGELFF. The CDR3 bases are TGCGCCAGCAGCTTGCCCGCGGGCACCGGGGAGCTGTTTTTT.